This T cell receptor beta chain was recorded in a study of chemoradiotherapy in HPV16-positive cancers. Study findings and constraints: HPV-responsive T-cell expansion during chemoradiotherapy was linked to improved recurrence-free survival in HPV16-positive patients.

Only in-frame clones appear in the TCRdb table, and some are missing; sequencing was by immunoSEQ multiplex PCR. The sample shows about 25,000 clones, roughly 92% of them seen only once. A note on this clone: Its antigen is as yet unknown.

The source was blood, collected from a patient who underwent chemoradiotherapy. The source is a human donor with HPV-associated anogenital cancer.

The CDR3 reads CASSYAREGRQFF. In DNA form, the CDR3 reads TGTGCCAGCAGTTACGCTCGGGAAGGTAGGCAGTTCTTC. This chain links TRBV6-6 with TRBJ2-1; D may be TRBD2 (5 bases). Trimming removed 2 bases from V and 12 bases from J, with 14 bases in between. CDR3 size: 13 residues. The germline gives CDR1 MNHNY, CDR2 SVGAGI (reference sequence).